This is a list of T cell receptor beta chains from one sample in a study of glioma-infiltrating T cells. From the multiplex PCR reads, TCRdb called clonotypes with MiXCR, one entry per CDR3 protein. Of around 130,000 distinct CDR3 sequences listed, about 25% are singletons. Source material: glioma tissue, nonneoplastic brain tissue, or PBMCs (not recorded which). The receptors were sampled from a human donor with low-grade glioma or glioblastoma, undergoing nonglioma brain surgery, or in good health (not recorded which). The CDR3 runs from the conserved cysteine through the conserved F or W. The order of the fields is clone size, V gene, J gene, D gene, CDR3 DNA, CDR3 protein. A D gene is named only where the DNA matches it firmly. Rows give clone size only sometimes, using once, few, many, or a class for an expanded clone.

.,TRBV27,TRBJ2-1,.,TGTGCCAGCAGTAGTCACAGGGAGAGGGATGAGCAGTTCTTC,CASSSHRERDEQFF
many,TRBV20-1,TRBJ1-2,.,TGCAGTGCATCGGACGGCAATGGCTACACCTTC,CSASDGNGYTF
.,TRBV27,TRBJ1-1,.,TGTGCCAGCAGTTTACGCCTAGGGAGAATGAACACTGAAGCTTTCTTT,CASSLRLGRMNTEAFF
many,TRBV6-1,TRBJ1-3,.,TGTGCCAGCATCAGCAGCTCTGGAAACACCATATATTTT,CASISSSGNTIYF
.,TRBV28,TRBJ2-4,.,TGTGCCAGCAGTTTTTGGGGGCTAGCCAAAAACATTCAGTACTTC,CASSFWGLAKNIQYF
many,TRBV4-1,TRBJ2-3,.,TGCGCCAGCAGCCAGCCCCTGGACAGTTCAACGCAGTATTTT,CASSQPLDSSTQYF
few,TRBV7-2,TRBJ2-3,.,TGTGCCAGCAGCATCAGGGGAAGCCCCACAGATACGCAGTATTTT,CASSIRGSPTDTQYF
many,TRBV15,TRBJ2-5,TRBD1,TGTGCCACCAGCAGACCCGAGGGGGCTCAAGAGACCCAGTACTTC,CATSRPEGAQETQYF
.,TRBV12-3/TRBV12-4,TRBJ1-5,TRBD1,TGTGCCAGCAGCCCGGGACAGGGGCCTTCAGGCCAGCCCCAGCATTTT,CASSPGQGPSGQPQHF
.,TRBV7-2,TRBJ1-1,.,TGTGCCAGCAGCTTAGAGGTTAACACTGAAGCTTTCTTT,CASSLEVNTEAFF
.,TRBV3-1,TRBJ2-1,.,TGTGCCAGCAGCCAAGAAGTAAATGAGCAGTTCTTC,CASSQEVNEQFF
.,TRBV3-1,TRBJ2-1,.,TGTGCCAGCAGCCAATATGGGGTGAGGACGAGATCCTACAATGAGCAGTTCTTC,CASSQYGVRTRSYNEQFF
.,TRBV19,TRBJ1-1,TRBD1,TGTGCCAGTAGCGACAGGGGTTTGGACACTGAAGCTTTCTTT,CASSDRGLDTEAFF
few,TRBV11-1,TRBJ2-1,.,TGTGCCAGCGGATCGCGGGGGAAGGGGGATGAGCAGTTCTTC,CASGSRGKGDEQFF
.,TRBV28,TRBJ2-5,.,TGTGCCAGTAGTATAGATAACACCAGGGTTTATGGGACCCAGTACTTC,CASSIDNTRVYGTQYF
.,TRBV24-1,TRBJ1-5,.,TGTGCCACCTCGGGACGCCGAGGGAACAATCAGCCCCAGCATTTT,CATSGRRGNNQPQHF
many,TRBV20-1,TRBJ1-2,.,TGCAGTGCTAGAGTACAGGGAAGTGGCTACACCTTC,CSARVQGSGYTF
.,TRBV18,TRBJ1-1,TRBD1,TGTGCCAGCTCACCGCGGACAGGATTGAGCACTGAAGCTTTCTTT,CASSPRTGLSTEAFF
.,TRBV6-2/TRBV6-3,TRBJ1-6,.,TGTGCCAGCGCCGGGATAAATTCACCCCTCCACTTT,CASAGINSPLHF
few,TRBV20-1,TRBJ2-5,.,TGCAGTGCAGCCGACGCGGCAGGAAAAGAGACCCAGTACTTC,CSAADAAGKETQYF
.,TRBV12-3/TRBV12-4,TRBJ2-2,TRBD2,TGTGCCAGCAGCCCCAGCCTGGGAGCGGGGGTAGGAACCGGGGAGCTGTTTTTT,CASSPSLGAGVGTGELFF
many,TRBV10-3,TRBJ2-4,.,TGTGCCATCAGTGAGTCAGGGGCCGTAAACATTCAGTACTTC,CAISESGAVNIQYF
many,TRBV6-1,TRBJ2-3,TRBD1,TGTGCCAGCCGATCCACCGGGACAGGGACCCTCTGGGGTCAGACAGATACGCAGTATTTT,CASRSTGTGTLWGQTDTQYF